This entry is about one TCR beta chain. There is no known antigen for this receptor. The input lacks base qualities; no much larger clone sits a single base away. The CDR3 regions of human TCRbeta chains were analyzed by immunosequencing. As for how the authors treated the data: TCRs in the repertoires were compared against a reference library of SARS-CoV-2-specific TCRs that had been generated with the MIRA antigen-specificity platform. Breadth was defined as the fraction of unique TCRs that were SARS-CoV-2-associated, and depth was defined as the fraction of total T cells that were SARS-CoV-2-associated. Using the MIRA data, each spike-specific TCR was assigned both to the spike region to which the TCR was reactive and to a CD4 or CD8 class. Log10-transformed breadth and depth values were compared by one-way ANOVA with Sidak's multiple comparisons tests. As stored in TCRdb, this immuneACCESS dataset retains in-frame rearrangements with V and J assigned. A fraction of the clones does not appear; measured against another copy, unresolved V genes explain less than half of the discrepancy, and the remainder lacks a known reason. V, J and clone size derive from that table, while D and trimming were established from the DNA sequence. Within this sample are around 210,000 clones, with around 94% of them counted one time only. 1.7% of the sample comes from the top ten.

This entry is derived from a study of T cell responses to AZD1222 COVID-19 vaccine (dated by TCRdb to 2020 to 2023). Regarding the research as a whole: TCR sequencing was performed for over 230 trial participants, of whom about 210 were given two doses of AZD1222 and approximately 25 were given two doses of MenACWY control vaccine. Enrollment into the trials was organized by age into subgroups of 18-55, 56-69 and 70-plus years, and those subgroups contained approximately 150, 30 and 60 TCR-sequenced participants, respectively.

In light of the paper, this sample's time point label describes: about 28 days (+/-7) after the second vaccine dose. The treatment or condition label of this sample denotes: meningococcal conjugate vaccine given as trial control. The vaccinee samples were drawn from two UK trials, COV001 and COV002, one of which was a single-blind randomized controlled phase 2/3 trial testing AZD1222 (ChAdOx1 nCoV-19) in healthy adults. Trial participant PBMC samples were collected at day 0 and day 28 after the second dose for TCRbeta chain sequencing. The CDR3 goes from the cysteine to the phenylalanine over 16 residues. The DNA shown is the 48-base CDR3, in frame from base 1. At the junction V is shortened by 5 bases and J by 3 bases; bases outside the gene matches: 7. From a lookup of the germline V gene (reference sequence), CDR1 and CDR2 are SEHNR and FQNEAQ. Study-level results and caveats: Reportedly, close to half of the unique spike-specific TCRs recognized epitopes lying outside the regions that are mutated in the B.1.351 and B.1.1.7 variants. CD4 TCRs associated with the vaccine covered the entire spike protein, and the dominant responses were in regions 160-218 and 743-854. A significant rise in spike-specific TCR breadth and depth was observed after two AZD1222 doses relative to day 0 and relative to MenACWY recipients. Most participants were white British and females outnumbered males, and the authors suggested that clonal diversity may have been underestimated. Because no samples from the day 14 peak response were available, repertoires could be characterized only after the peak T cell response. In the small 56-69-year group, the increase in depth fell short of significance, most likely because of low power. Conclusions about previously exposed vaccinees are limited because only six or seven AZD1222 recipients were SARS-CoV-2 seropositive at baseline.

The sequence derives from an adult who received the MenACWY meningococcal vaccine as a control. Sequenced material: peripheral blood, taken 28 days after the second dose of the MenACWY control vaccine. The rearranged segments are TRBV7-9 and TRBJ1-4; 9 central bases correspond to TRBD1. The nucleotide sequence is TGTGCCAGCAGCGCCCAGGGGACAGGGCCTAATGAAAAACTGTTTTTT. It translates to CASSAQGTGPNEKLFF.